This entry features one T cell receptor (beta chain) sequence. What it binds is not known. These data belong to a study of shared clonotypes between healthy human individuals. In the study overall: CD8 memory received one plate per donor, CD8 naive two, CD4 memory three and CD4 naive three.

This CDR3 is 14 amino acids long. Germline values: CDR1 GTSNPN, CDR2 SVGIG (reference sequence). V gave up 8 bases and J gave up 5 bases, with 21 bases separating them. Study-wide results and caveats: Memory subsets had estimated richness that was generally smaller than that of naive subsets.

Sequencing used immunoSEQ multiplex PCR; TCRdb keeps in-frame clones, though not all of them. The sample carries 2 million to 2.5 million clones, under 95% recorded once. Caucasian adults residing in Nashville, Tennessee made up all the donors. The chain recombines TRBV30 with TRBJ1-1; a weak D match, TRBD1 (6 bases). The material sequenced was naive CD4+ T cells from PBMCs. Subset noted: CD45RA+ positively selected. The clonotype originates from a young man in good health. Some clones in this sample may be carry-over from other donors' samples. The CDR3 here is CAGNRRGVGTEAFF. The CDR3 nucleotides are TGTGCCGGCAATCGAAGGGGGGTGGGGACTGAAGCTTTCTTT.